A single sample is the source of the 5 T cell receptor beta chains below, sequenced in a study of T-cell reconstitution after alpha-beta-depleted transplantation in children (dated by TCRdb to 2016 to 2018). To prepare the library, PCR was applied. TCRdb lists the instrument as Illumina HiSeq 2500. To normalize quantification of the TCRbeta repertoire, the TCR libraries were built with molecular barcoding that relied on unique molecular identifiers. TCRdb trimmed public reads at Q25 via fastp, called clones via MiXCR and kept in-frame beta chains. CDR3 protein duplicates are merged, each entry listing the most common genes and DNA. The sample data list just over 950,000 distinct CDR3 sequences, and less than 30% of these were observed just once. The top ten clonotypes cover under 30% of the sample. Interpreted using the paper, the treatment or condition label stands for: allogeneic hematopoietic cell transplantation with graft depleted of TCRalphabeta T cells and CD19 B cells.

Sequencing was performed on PBMCs, mostly from graft donor cells, taken 360 days after TCRalphabeta/CD19-depleted stem cell transplant. The receptors derive from a boy younger than two who had a stem cell transplant for SCID, so the T cells may come from the graft donor.

This clonotype came up a few times. This sequence joins TRBV20-1 and TRBJ1-4, with D possibly being TRBD1 (5 bases). The CDR3 has 14 amino acids. CDR1 is DFQATT and CDR2 is SNEGSKA in the germline V gene (reference sequence). CDR3 nucleotides: TGCAGAGCCGGGGGGGGTGCAACTAATGAAAAACTGTTTTTT. It codes for CRAGGGATNEKLFF.

This clonotype was recorded at least ten times. The V gene is TRBV27, the J gene TRBJ2-3, with D perhaps matching TRBD1 or TRBD2 (6 bases each). The V gene's germline CDR1 is MNHEY and CDR2 SMNVEV (reference sequence). V gave up 0 bases and J gave up 2 bases, with 9 bases separating them. The CDR3 covers 15 residues. CDR3 nucleotide sequence: TGTGCCAGCAGTTTATCGTGGGGGGCCACAGATACGCAGTATTTT. Its translation: CASSLSWGATDTQYF.

The chain links TRBV12-3 or TRBV12-4 to TRBJ2-1; TRBD2 might be the D (6 bases). Deletions cut 1 base from V and 5 bases from J, with 15 bases between. CDR3 length: 16 amino acids. CDR3 bases: TGTGCCAGCAGTTTAGGAGGGCCACCGGGGGACAATGAGCAGTTCTTC. Residues: CASSLGGPPGDNEQFF.

This clonotype occurred a few times. The J gene is TRBJ2-3, the V gene TRBV5-1; D not resolved. V lost 1 base, J lost 0 bases, and 6 bases lay in between. The germline V gene encodes CDR1 SGHRS and CDR2 YFSETQ. This CDR3 region has 14 residues. DNA for the CDR3: TGCGCCAGCAGCTTGCCCCATAGCACAGATACGCAGTATTTT. It translates to CASSLPHSTDTQYF.

V gene TRBV5-1 combines with J gene TRBJ2-3; D not certain. Germline loops: CDR1 SGHRS, CDR2 YFSETQ. Trimming removed 2 bases at V and 5 bases at J, with 12 bases between. This CDR3 spans 14 amino acids. The CDR3 region is CASSFSPWGDTQYF. In nucleotides, the CDR3 is TGCGCCAGCAGCTTCTCTCCCTGGGGAGATACGCAGTATTTT.